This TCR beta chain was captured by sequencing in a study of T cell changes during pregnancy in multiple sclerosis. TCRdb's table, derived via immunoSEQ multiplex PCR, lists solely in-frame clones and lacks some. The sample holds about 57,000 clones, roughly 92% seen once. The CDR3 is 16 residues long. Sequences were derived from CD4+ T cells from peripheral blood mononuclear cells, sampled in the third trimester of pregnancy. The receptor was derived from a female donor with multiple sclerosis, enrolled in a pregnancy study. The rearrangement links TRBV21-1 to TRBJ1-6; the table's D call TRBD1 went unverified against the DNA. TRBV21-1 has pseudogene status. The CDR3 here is CASSRGTGGYNSPLHF. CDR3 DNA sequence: TGTGCCAGCAGCAGGGGGACAGGGGGCTATAATTCACCCCTCCACTTT.